This TCR beta chain was observed in a study of cytomegalovirus exposure and HLA in healthy donors. A remark on this clone: The antigen is unknown.

The study ran its PCR with 60 Vbeta and 13 Jbeta primers. The repertoire was sequenced with immunoSEQ multiplex PCR; TCRdb's copy has only in-frame clones and lacks some. The sample lists about 150,000 clones, about 78% occurring once. Trimming took off 5 bases at V and 2 bases at J, with 13 bases between the two ends. CDR1 is SGHVS, CDR2 FQNEAQ, per germline. This CDR3 comprises 14 residues. Whole-study findings and limits: Later findings reportedly placed an Asian-associated ancestry cluster below the approximately 650-donor mean for N-insertions. Using a false discovery rate of 0.05, a later analysis showed that 16,000 or so TCR beta sequences were associated with HLA alleles.

The source of this sequence is a male donor in good health and CMV-seronegative. The source material was PBMCs. This sequence joins TRBV7-8 and TRBJ2-7; D is possibly TRBD1 (5 bases). The CDR3 nucleotides read TGTGCCAGCAGCCTGCTGGACATAACCTACGAGCAGTACTTC. This translates into CASSLLDITYEQYF.